This entry lists 6 T cell receptor beta chains sequenced from one sample in a study of blood T cell repertoires in COVID-19. TCRdb's table, derived via immunoSEQ multiplex PCR, lists solely in-frame clones and lacks some. The sample consists of 200,000 to 250,000 clones, approximately 84% of them appearing once. Sequenced sample: PBMCs or T cells enriched from blood (not recorded which). All receptors derive from a middle-aged man who had recovered from COVID-19.

This clone was recorded only once. The chain recombines TRBV7-7 with TRBJ2-3; 14 bases fit TRBD2. The CDR3 is 15 residues long. Germline trimming cut 4 bases from V and 4 bases from J; bases unmatched to any gene: 1. CDR1 is SSHAT, CDR2 FNYEAQ, per germline (reference sequence). CDR3 loop: CASSSGLAGADTQYF. In nucleotides, the CDR3 is TGTGCCAGCAGCTCGGGACTAGCGGGAGCAGATACGCAGTATTTT.

This clone has just a few counts. The J gene is TRBJ1-5, the V gene TRBV11-3, with TRBD1 matching 9 bases. The length of the CDR3 is 17 residues. Germline CDR1 is SGHNT and CDR2 is YENEEA. With 1 base clipped from V and 0 bases from J, the junction kept 4 bases outside the gene matches. CDR3 nucleotide sequence: TGTGCCAGCAGCTTAGTGGGACAGGGCAATAGCAATCAGCCCCAGCATTTT. It yields the protein CASSLVGQGNSNQPQHF. Using reference TRBV11-3 and TRBJ1-5 for the parts outside the CDR3, the full variable domain is EAGVVQSPRYKIIEKKQPVAFWCNPISGHNTLYWYLQNLGQGPELLIRYENEEAVDDSQLPKDRFSAERLKGVDSTLKIQPAELGDSAVYLCASSLVGQGNSNQPQHFGDGTRLSIL.

The V and J genes are TRBV7-2 and TRBJ2-7, with 8 bases lining up with TRBD1. Germline V lookup: CDR1 SGHTA, CDR2 FQGNSA. V shed 5 bases and J 1 base; nucleotides not matched to a gene: 7. The CDR3 contains 15 residues. The CDR3, as DNA: TGTGCCAGCAGCCCAGAGGACAGGGATTCCTACGAGCAGTACTTC. Amino acid sequence: CASSPEDRDSYEQYF.

This chain connects TRBV7-9 to TRBJ1-6, with D unclear. Germline CDR1 is SEHNR and CDR2 is FQNEAQ (reference sequence). With 3 bases removed from V and 8 bases from J, the gap between germline ends came to 5 bases. CDR3 length: 12 amino acids. CDR3 bases: TGTGCCAGCAGCTTCGGGGATTCACCCCTCCACTTT. This gives the protein CASSFGDSPLHF.

This clone was counted a single time. The chain has TRBV11-2 and TRBJ2-3; 11 nucleotides align to TRBD2. J gave up 2 bases and V 4 bases, and 5 bases lay outside the gene matches. Looked up from germline, CDR1 is SGHAT and CDR2 is FQNNGV. CDR3 length: 16 residues. CDR3 region: CASSSRTSGFTDTQYF. The CDR3 nucleotides are TGTGCCAGCAGCTCCCGGACTAGCGGGTTCACAGATACGCAGTATTTT.

This chain's CDR3 is CAWSVSGGRFRGYTF. CDR3 DNA: TGTGCCTGGAGTGTGTCAGGGGGGCGCTTCAGAGGCTACACCTTC. V gene TRBV30 combines with J gene TRBJ1-2; TRBD1 agrees at 7 bases. Germline values: CDR1 GTSNPN, CDR2 SVGIG (reference sequence). The junction had 12 bases not matched to a gene; V was cut back by 0 bases and J by 8 bases. The CDR3 is made up of 15 amino acids.